The 14 T cell receptor beta chains below come from one sample, sequenced in a study of shared clonotypes between healthy human individuals. TCRdb's table, derived via immunoSEQ multiplex PCR, lists solely in-frame clones and lacks some. This sample has fewer than 650,000 clones, with roughly four fifths found just once. Sequencing input: PBMCs. These receptors came from a woman between 40 and 55 years old in good health. Some clones in this sample may be carry-over from other donors' samples.

This clone is a singleton in its sample. The V gene is TRBV15, the J gene TRBJ1-5; 9 bases agree with TRBD1. CDR1 and CDR2 (germline): LNHNV, YYDKDF (reference sequence). There are 16 residues in the CDR3. V was clipped by 1 base and J by 6 bases; unmatched bases: 7. This CDR3 reads CATSRGTGALIQPQHF. CDR3 nucleotides: TGTGCCACCAGCAGAGGGACAGGGGCCCTTATTCAGCCCCAGCATTTT.

The chain is built from TRBV9 and TRBJ2-2; 9 bases are a match to TRBD2. This CDR3 spans 15 amino acids. V dropped 6 bases and J dropped 5; count of bases not matched to a gene: 8. Germline values: CDR1 SGDLS, CDR2 YYNGEE. CDR3 region: CASTRLAETTGELFF. The CDR3 nucleotides are TGTGCCAGCACCCGACTAGCGGAGACAACCGGGGAGCTGTTTTTT.

The V call is TRBV9, the J call TRBJ2-1, with 9 bases identical to TRBD2. Germline V gene lookup returns CDR1 SGDLS and CDR2 YYNGEE. The CDR3 has 17 residues. V gave up 3 bases and J gave up 0 bases; unmatched junction bases: 7. This chain's CDR3 is CASSGLTSGNSYNEQFF. The CDR3 DNA follows: TGTGCCAGCAGCGGACTGACTAGCGGAAACTCCTACAATGAGCAGTTCTTC.

This chain joins TRBV9 and TRBJ2-1, with 7 bases matching TRBD2. From germline, CDR1 is SGDLS and CDR2 YYNGEE. J was trimmed by 4 bases and V by 3 bases; bases with no gene match: 7. The CDR3 covers 15 residues. In DNA, the CDR3 is TGTGCCAGCAGCGCCGAAGGACTAGTTTACAATGAGCAGTTCTTC. Protein: CASSAEGLVYNEQFF.

The table lists this clone with a few counts. The V and J genes are TRBV28 and TRBJ1-1; D is uncertain. The CDR3 has 13 amino acids. The ends were cut back, 7 bases at V and 1 base at J, with 10 bases in the middle. Germline V CDR1 and CDR2: MDHEN, SYDVKM. The CDR3 loop is CASIRTENTEAFF. CDR3 bases: TGTGCCAGCATTCGGACTGAGAACACTGAAGCTTTCTTT.

This clone was recorded only once. The chain carries TRBV28 and TRBJ1-5; tentatively, D is TRBD1 (6 bases). Germline V gene sequence: CDR1 MDHEN, CDR2 SYDVKM. CDR3 length: 16 residues. Deletions cut 10 bases from V and 0 bases from J, with 19 bases between. CDR3 amino acids: CATEPPTGLSNQPQHF. The CDR3, as DNA: TGTGCCACCGAACCACCGACAGGCCTTAGCAATCAGCCCCAGCATTTT.

The chain combines TRBV10-3 with TRBJ2-3, with no clear D. Trimming pared 7 bases from V and 4 bases from J, leaving 12 bases between. The CDR3 has 13 amino acids. CDR1 ENHRY and CDR2 SYGVKD come from the germline V gene. The CDR3 nucleotides read TGTGCCATCACCCCAGCGCTGGCAGATACGCAGTATTTT. Encoded protein: CAITPALADTQYF.

In its sample, this clone was seen once. The chain is built from TRBV30 and TRBJ2-1; 9 bases align to TRBD1. This CDR3 is built from 14 residues. V gave up 2 bases and J gave up 5 bases; unmatched junction bases: 4. The germline gives CDR1 GTSNPN, CDR2 SVGIG (reference sequence). The CDR3 DNA reads TGTGCCTGGAGTAGCGACAGGGGGAACAATGAGCAGTTCTTC. Translation gives CAWSSDRGNNEQFF.

The chain combines TRBV6-6 with TRBJ2-6; weak D call: TRBD2 (5 bases). Per the germline V gene, CDR1 is MNHNY and CDR2 is SVGAGI (reference sequence). The V end was cut by 6 bases, the J end by 0 bases, with 6 bases between. This CDR3 has 14 amino acids. Here the CDR3 reads CASSRDSGANVLTF. CDR3 DNA: TGTGCCAGCAGCCGGGACTCTGGGGCCAACGTCCTGACTTTC.

A note on this clone: This likely reflects a read error, since a far larger clone is one base away. This rearrangement joins TRBV30 to TRBJ2-7; 7 positions match TRBD1. This CDR3 comprises 15 residues. CDR1 and CDR2 from the germline V gene are GTSNPN and SVGIG (reference sequence). This CDR3 reads CAWSVQGLESYEQHF. CDR3 bases: TGTGCCTGGAGTGTACAGGGGCTAGAATCCTACGAGCAGCACTTC.

V gene TRBV2 combines with J gene TRBJ2-5; D remains ambiguous. V shed 6 bases and J shed 7 bases, with 9 bases lying between them. CDR1 is SNHLY, CDR2 FYNNEI, per germline. The CDR3 contains 11 residues. The CDR3 coding sequence is TGTGCCAGCAGGGACGCAGGGACCCAGTACTTC. Its translation: CASRDAGTQYF.

V is TRBV18 and J is TRBJ2-3; D is uncertain. The CDR3 runs to 13 residues. V lost 6 bases and J 6 bases, leaving 13 bases between the germline ends. Per the germline V gene, CDR1 is KGHSH and CDR2 is LQKENI. This CDR3 reads CASSNLERDTQYF. CDR3 sequence (DNA): TGTGCCAGCTCTAACCTAGAGCGTGATACGCAGTATTTT. The full variable domain, completed using reference TRBV18 and TRBJ2-3, is NAGVMQNPRHLVRRRGQEARLRCSPMKGHSHVYWYRQLPEEGLKFMVYLQKENIIDESGMPKERFSAEFPKEGPSILRIQQVVRGDSAAYFCASSNLERDTQYFGPGTRLTVL.

This chain joins TRBV29-1 and TRBJ1-2; D might be TRBD1 (5 bases). Trimming removed 7 bases from V and 3 bases from J, with 15 bases in between. Germline assignment: CDR1 SQVTM and CDR2 ANQGSEA. The CDR3 has 13 amino acids. CDR3 in amino acids: CSAERGWDYGYTF. In nucleotides, the CDR3 is TGCAGCGCCGAACGGGGGTGGGACTATGGCTACACCTTC.

Worth noting for this clone: A read error may explain this, as a much larger clone is one base away. The chain has TRBV30 and TRBJ1-1; D may be TRBD1 (6 bases). Germline loops: CDR1 GTSNPN, CDR2 SVGIG (reference sequence). CDR3 size: 14 residues. The CDR3 DNA sequence: TGTGCCTTGAGTGTACCCAGGGGAGACACTGAAGCTTTCTTT. It specifies CALSVPRGDTEAFF. Using reference TRBV30 and TRBJ1-1 for the parts outside the CDR3, the full variable domain is SQTIHQWPATLVQPVGSPLSLECTVEGTSNPNLYWYRQAAGRGLQLLFYSVGIGQISSEVPQNLSASRPQDRQFILSSKKLLLSDSGFYLCALSVPRGDTEAFFGQGTRLTVV.